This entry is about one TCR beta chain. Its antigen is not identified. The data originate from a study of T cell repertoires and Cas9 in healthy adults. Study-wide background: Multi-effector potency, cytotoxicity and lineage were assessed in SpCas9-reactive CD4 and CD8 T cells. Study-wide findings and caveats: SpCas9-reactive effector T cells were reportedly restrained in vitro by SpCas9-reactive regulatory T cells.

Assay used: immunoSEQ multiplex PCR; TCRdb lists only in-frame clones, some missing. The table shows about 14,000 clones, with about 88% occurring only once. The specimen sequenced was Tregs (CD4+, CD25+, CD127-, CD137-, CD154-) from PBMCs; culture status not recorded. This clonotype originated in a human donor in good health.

DNA of the CDR3: TGTGCCACCAGCAGGGGGAGGAGCTCCTACAATCGGGATGAGCAGTTCTTC. Its protein product is CATSRGRSSYNRDEQFF. V and J are TRBV15 and TRBJ2-1; D possibly corresponds to TRBD2 (6 bases). This CDR3 comprises 17 residues. V shed 3 bases and J shed 8 bases, with 23 bases lying between them. CDR1 LNHNV and CDR2 YYDKDF come from the germline V gene (reference sequence).